This T cell receptor (beta chain) was sequenced for a study of blood T cell repertoires in COVID-19. Study overall: The United States, Italy and Spain were the sources of the acute and convalescent COVID-19 samples. Sources were T cells, B-cell-depleted T cells, or PBMCs; the material itself was cDNA or gDNA.

Original analysis: Amplified reference gene primers provided the basis for estimating nucleated cell counts. Clones were sequenced by immunoSEQ multiplex PCR, and TCRdb holds only the in-frame ones, with some missing. V and J calls and clone size follow that table, whereas D and trimming were derived from the DNA. The sample has some 200,000 clones; more than 65% are singletons. The CDR3 has 16 amino acids. Trimming left V 0 bases short and J 1 base short, with 11 bases between. Germline values: CDR1 LGHDT, CDR2 YNNKEL (reference sequence). V and J are TRBV3-1 (or the pseudogene TRBV3-2) and TRBJ2-3; no reliable D call. The sequenced material came from peripheral blood. The receptor was derived from a woman aged 40 to 50 who had recovered from COVID-19. The CDR3 coding sequence is TGTGCCAGCAGCCAAGACCCAACCACAGGCACAGATACGCAGTATTTT. Translating it yields CASSQDPTTGTDTQYF.